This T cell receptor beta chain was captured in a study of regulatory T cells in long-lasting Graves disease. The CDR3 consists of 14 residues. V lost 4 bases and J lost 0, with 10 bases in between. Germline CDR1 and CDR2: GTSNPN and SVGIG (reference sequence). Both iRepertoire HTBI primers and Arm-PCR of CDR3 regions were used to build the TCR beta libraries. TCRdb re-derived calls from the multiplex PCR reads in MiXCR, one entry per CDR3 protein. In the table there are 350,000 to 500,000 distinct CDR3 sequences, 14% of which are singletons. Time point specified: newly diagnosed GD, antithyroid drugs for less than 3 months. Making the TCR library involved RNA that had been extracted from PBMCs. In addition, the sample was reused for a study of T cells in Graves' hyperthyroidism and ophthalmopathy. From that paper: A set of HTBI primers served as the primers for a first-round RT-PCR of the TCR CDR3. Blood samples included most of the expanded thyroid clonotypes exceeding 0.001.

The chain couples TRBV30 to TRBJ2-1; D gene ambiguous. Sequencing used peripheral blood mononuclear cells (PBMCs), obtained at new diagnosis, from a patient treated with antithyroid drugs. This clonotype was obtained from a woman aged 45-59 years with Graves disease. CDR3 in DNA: TGTGCCTGGAAGGTTTCTAGCTCCTACAATGAGCAGTTCTTC. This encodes CAWKVSSSYNEQFF.